The 9 T cell receptor beta chains given below trace back to one sample, sequenced in a study of Ad26.COV2.S vaccination and SARS-CoV-2 variants. Sequencing used immunoSEQ multiplex PCR; TCRdb keeps in-frame clones, though not all of them. Among about 480,000 clones listed, around 90% were seen once. Stated treatment: some 19 received Ad26.COV2.S at low or high dose, single or two shots; about 5 received placebo; per-sample allocation not given. Specimens were obtained on day 63 following the first vaccine or placebo injection. Source: peripheral blood, taken in a trial of Ad26.COV2.S vaccine versus placebo. These receptors all stem from a person between 18 and 60 years old who received the Ad26.COV2.S COVID-19 vaccine or a placebo.

The V call is TRBV28, the J call TRBJ2-1; 10 positions agree with TRBD2. This CDR3 is built from 16 residues. V trimming: 6 bases; J trimming: 2 bases; junction bases outside the gene matches: 7. The V gene's germline CDR1 is MDHEN and CDR2 SYDVKM. Here the CDR3 reads CASRRIGLAAYNEQFF. The CDR3 DNA is TGTGCCAGCAGACGTATCGGACTAGCGGCCTACAATGAGCAGTTCTTC.

V gene TRBV6-5 combines with J gene TRBJ2-7, with 10 bases aligning to TRBD1. Germline V CDR1 and CDR2: MNHEY, SVGAGI. CDR3 length: 14 residues. Germline trimming cut 6 bases from V and 2 bases from J; bases unmatched to any gene: 4. CDR3 bases: TGTGCCAGCAGGGACAGGGGGAACCCCTACGAGCAGTACTTC. Translation gives CASRDRGNPYEQYF.

The gene calls are TRBV19 and TRBJ2-7; D might be TRBD1 (5 bases). V dropped 1 base and J dropped 0 bases, with 10 bases sitting between them. The CDR3 sequence is 15 residues long. Germline V gene data show CDR1 as LNHDA and CDR2 as SQIVND (reference sequence). CDR3: CASSIGQTNSYEQYF. CDR3 coding DNA: TGTGCCAGTAGTATAGGACAGACGAACTCCTACGAGCAGTACTTC.

In its sample, this clone was seen once. This chain links TRBV7-3 with TRBJ2-2; TRBD2 aligns across 8 bases. The CDR3 is 15 amino acids. CDR1 and CDR2 from the germline V gene are SGHTA and FQGTGA. The trim removed 2 bases at V and 6 bases at J, leaving 5 bases unmatched. The CDR3 is CASSLELAVPGELFF. The CDR3 region has the DNA TGTGCCAGCAGCTTAGAACTAGCGGTCCCCGGGGAGCTGTTTTTT.

The CDR3 DNA reads TGTGCCAGCAGCTTATGGGGGACGGTGAATCAGCCCCAGCATTTT. As protein: CASSLWGTVNQPQHF. The chain uses TRBV7-8 and TRBJ1-5; D perhaps matches TRBD1 (5 bases). This CDR3 comprises 15 residues. Per the germline V gene, CDR1 is SGHVS and CDR2 is FQNEAQ. V was pared by 2 bases and J by 4 bases, with 12 bases between.

In DNA, the CDR3 is TGTGCCAGCAGTCTCCCAGACAGGGTGAGCACAGATACGCAGTATTTT. Its translation: CASSLPDRVSTDTQYF. The V gene is TRBV28, the J gene TRBJ2-3, with 7 bases aligning to TRBD1. V was pared by 5 bases and J by 0 bases, with 8 bases of the junction left unmatched. Germline V CDR1 and CDR2: MDHEN, SYDVKM. CDR3 length: 16 residues.

The rearrangement links TRBV19 to TRBJ2-2, with a tentative D call TRBD1 (6 bases). This CDR3 spans 14 amino acids. V lost 5 bases and J 7 bases, leaving 14 bases between the germline ends. The germline V gene has CDR1 LNHDA and CDR2 SQIVND (reference sequence). CDR3 region: CASSLRGVYGELFF. CDR3 DNA: TGTGCCAGTAGTCTCAGGGGAGTTTACGGGGAGCTGTTTTTT.

The chain joins TRBV4-1 to TRBJ1-2; D is perhaps TRBD1 (5 bases). CDR1 and CDR2 (germline): MGHRA, YSYEKL. There are 15 residues in the CDR3. V was shortened by 0 bases and J by 5 bases, with 13 bases between the two germline ends. The chain's CDR3 is CASSQDSGFRYGYTF. CDR3 nucleotide sequence: TGCGCCAGCAGCCAAGATTCAGGGTTCAGGTATGGCTACACCTTC.

V usage is TRBV30 and J usage is TRBJ1-5; TRBD1 is a possible D gene (6 bases). Between the trimmed V and J ends, which lost 2 bases and 4 bases, there was a span of 12 bases. This CDR3 spans 14 amino acids. Germline CDR1 reads GTSNPN; CDR2 reads SVGIG (reference sequence). This chain's CDR3 is CAWSLGGSNQPQHF. As DNA, the CDR3 is TGTGCCTGGAGTTTAGGGGGATCGAATCAGCCCCAGCATTTT. The full variable domain, completed using reference TRBV30 and TRBJ1-5, is SQTIHQWPATLVQPVGSPLSLECTVEGTSNPNLYWYRQAAGRGLQLLFYSVGIGQISSEVPQNLSASRPQDRQFILSSKKLLLSDSGFYLCAWSLGGSNQPQHFGDGTRLSIL.